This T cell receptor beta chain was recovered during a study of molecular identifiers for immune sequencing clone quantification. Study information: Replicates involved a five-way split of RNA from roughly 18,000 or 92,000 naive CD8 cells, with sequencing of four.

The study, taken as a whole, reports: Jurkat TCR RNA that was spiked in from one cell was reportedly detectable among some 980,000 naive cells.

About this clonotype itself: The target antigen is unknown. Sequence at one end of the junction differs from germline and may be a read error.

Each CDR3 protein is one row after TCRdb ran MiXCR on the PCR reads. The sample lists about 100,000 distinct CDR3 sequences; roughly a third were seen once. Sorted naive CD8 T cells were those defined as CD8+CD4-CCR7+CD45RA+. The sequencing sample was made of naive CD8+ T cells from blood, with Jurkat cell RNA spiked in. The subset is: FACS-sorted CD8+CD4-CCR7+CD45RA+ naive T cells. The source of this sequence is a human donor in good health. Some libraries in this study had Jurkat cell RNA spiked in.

The CDR3 sequence is CASSGGDTLYF. The CDR3 nucleotides are TGTGCCAGCAGTGGGGGAGATACGCTGTATTTT. The chain employs TRBV25-1 and TRBJ2-3, with D possibly being TRBD2 (5 bases). This CDR3 has 11 amino acids. Germline V CDR1 and CDR2: MGHDK, SYGVNS. Based on the CDR3 plus reference TRBV25-1 and TRBJ2-3, the full variable domain is EADIYQTPRYLVIGTGKKITLECSQTMGHDKMYWYQQDPGMELHLIHYSYGVNSTEKGDLSSESTVSRIRTEHFPLTLESARPSHTSQYLCASSGGDTLYFGPGTRLTVL.